Reported below is one T cell receptor beta chain. Its antigen is unidentified. These data are taken from a study of T cell responses to AZD1222 COVID-19 vaccine. Findings of the study overall: With two AZD1222 doses given, Spike-specific TCR breadth and depth both rose. Baseline serology detected seropositivity in only five or six AZD1222 recipients. Unmutated variant regions are reportedly the target of nearly half of TCRs that are spike-specific.

V was cut by 6 bases and J by 6 bases, with 18 bases left in between. Germline CDR1 reads SGHTA; CDR2 reads FQGNSA. The length of the CDR3 is 15 residues. Produced via immunoSEQ multiplex PCR; TCRdb's table is partial and in-frame only. Among 110,000 to 150,000 clones listed, roughly 85% were seen once. The receptor's source is an adult in good health. This chain links TRBV7-2 with TRBJ2-1, with D tentatively TRBD2 (5 bases). Specimen: peripheral blood, collected on day 0 of AZD1222 vaccination. CDR3 sequence: CASRPPGSLINEQFF. The CDR3, as DNA: TGTGCCAGCAGACCACCGGGGTCCTTAATCAATGAGCAGTTCTTC.